This TCR beta chain was captured by sequencing in a study of cytomegalovirus exposure and HLA in healthy donors (dated by TCRdb to 2016 to 2017). For the wider study: An earlier analysis of approximately 640 of the donors reported 276 Gb of sequence data and 117 million unique TCR beta sequences from 150 million to 200 million T cells. Approximately 300 gigabases of sequencing data and approximately 91 million unique TCR sequences made up an early release that covered over 550 HLA-typed donors. The genetic ancestry cluster associated with self-reported Caucasian donors included 81% of the roughly 360 genotyped donors. The study aimed to test whether cataloging public T cell receptors could reveal signatures of past pathogen exposure. The study profiled the T cell repertoires of under 700 subjects by immunosequencing and related them to cytomegalovirus serostatus. Along with the roughly 700-subject first cohort, a separate validation cohort of more than 90 different subjects was used. To predict cytomegalovirus infection status, the study combined high-throughput TCR immunosequencing, statistical association of individual TCRs with disease status, and machine learning. A later analysis re-analyzed previously published TCR beta repertoires from about 600 donors and added high-resolution HLA genotyping to study TCR occurrence patterns. In the later analysis, no new phenotypic data were used to find candidate immune exposures; instead, reliance was placed on TCR beta sequences and their occurrence across donors. In an earlier analysis of 500 to 650 of the donors, high-throughput TCR beta sequencing was used to judge whether each TCR beta V gene segment behaved as functional or pseudogenic. Donor age, sex, ethnicity and CMV serostatus were collected together with the repertoire data. A later genetic analysis took genome-wide SNP genotypes for about three fifths of the roughly 670 donors and used that subset as a discovery cohort. Every repertoire in the discovery cohort had been generated on one and the same sequencing platform. Both class I and class II loci were covered by HLA typing, at four-digit resolution. The number of typed donors differed by locus: about 620-640 for A, B, C, DRB1 and DQB1; some 500 for DQA1; around 580 for DPA1; and roughly 450 for DPB1. Roughly 5 DR-DQ haplotypes were handled as single units for association and clustering, since linkage in the cohort was strong. Among about 400 genotyped donors of the cohort, an average of roughly 230,000 unique TCR beta nucleotide sequences was sequenced per donor, of which approximately 18% were non-productive. The paper's findings and limits, for the study overall: In a later analysis, HLA-associated TCR beta chains showed more clonal expansion and lower generation probabilities than non-associated chains that were equally common. A group of highly shared sequence variants was considered likely to be a technical artifact of the sequencing pipeline. Most TCR sequences were seen in very few donors, while some public TCRs were found in many individuals. The 87-base-pair reads could not distinguish some IMGT-functional V segments, including TRBV6-2 and TRBV6-3, so those segments were excluded. The classifier was reported to diagnose cytomegalovirus status with high specificity and sensitivity in both the original and validation cohorts. According to a later analysis, most CMV-associated TCR beta chains appeared to be HLA-restricted, and the HLA associations seemed to be driven largely by CMV exposure. A further reported finding was that TCR beta sequences accurately predicted the HLA-A and HLA-B alleles for most subjects in the first cohort. Because counts were too low, seventeen rarely observed V segments, including chromosome 9 orphons, were left out of the earlier analysis of approximately 580 of the donors. When HLA alleles, especially DR and DQ, strongly co-occurred, attributing TCR associations to individual alleles was difficult. In a later analysis, 16,951 TCR beta sequences were associated with specific HLA alleles at a false discovery rate of 0.05. Because some donors lacked HLA typing at each locus, the association tests relied only on the typed subset. V-gene and J-gene trimming of TCR beta chains was associated with a missense DCLRE1C variant in a later genetic analysis, and the association was replicated in an independent cohort. Only TCR beta chains were sequenced in this cohort, and the absence of alpha or paired-chain data limited detectable features. In vitro tests confirmed that a few of the cytomegalovirus-associated TCR beta chains recognize cytomegalovirus antigens. Linkage disequilibrium might explain the correlated functional status among segregating V segments, but an unknown experimental factor could not be excluded. According to the authors, the approach could potentially be generalized to other disease states and immunological phenotypes. For the cohort, immune exposure information was limited to CMV serostatus. In a later analysis, several top co-occurrence clusters were reported to appear linked to parvovirus B19, influenza, CMV and Epstein-Barr virus. The study listed approximately 150 TCR beta chains as associated with cytomegalovirus. Sequencing depth was assumed to be roughly uniform across donors in the presence/absence analyses, though that assumption may not hold. According to a later analysis, TCR association rates differed among HLA loci, with DRB1 alleles showing the most associated TCRs and HLA-C alleles showing the fewest. According to a later genetic analysis, donors in an Asian-associated ancestry cluster had fewer N-insertions in productive TCRs than the approximately 690-donor mean. An earlier analysis of approximately 600 of the donors showed that most TCR beta V segments appeared in productive rearrangements either about 87% or about 30% of the time, which broadly matched IMGT annotations.

The library came from the immunoSEQ multiplex PCR assay. The multiplex PCR relied on a mix of 60 forward primers for TCR Vbeta segments and 13 reverse primers for TCR Jbeta segments. The CDR3 region of rearranged TCR beta genes was amplified from genomic DNA by a multiplex PCR assay. The Illumina HiSeq System was used to sequence the amplified TCR beta libraries as 87-base-pair reads. From the authors' description of their analysis: In a later analysis, around 80 million unique TCR beta chains were counted across the 500 to 850 repertoires, and around 10 million of these chains were shared by at least two donors. A nearest-neighbor algorithm error-corrected the raw reads and collapsed the reads into unique sequences, merging closely related sequences to remove PCR and sequencing errors. Alignment of CDR3 sequences to IMGT reference sequences was used to assign V, D and J gene segments. For a sequence to be retained, a match of at least six nucleotides was required to both a V gene segment and a J gene segment. Rearrangements were called productive when the CDR3 lacked stop codons and stayed in frame with V and J; all others were non-productive. Following IMGT convention, CDR3 was defined as the stretch from the second conserved V-encoded cysteine to the conserved J-encoded phenylalanine. The earlier analysis of about 590 of the donors excluded sequences that lacked an unambiguous match to a single V gene segment. In an earlier analysis of approximately 590 of the donors, a V segment was called functional when productive rearrangements were above 56.7%, and segregating when the standard deviation between donors exceeded 5%. A statistical classification framework was built for diagnosing cytomegalovirus status from the catalog of TCR beta chain sequences. A later analysis assigned V and J genes by comparing TCR nucleotide sequences with IMGT/GENE-DB human TR gene sequences. The TCRdist pipeline was used in a later analysis to assign CDR3 sequences and most-parsimonious VDJ recombination scenarios. In a later analysis, each TCR beta chain was defined by its CDR3 amino acid sequence together with its V-gene family, and reads lacking a unique V-gene family were excluded. A later analysis removed 500 to 600 highly shared, low-generation-probability nucleotide sequences to deal with suspected cross-contamination and a sequencing artifact. A later analysis calculated a clonal expansion index for each public chain from normalized within-repertoire ranks of inferred template counts. Generation probabilities in a later analysis came from a VDJ recombination model fitted to out-of-frame rearrangements, and those results were checked against IGoR. In a later analysis, hypergeometric tests were used to score TCR-TCR, TCR-HLA and TCR-CMV co-occurrence, with a repertoire-size bias correction applied to TCR pairs. To estimate false discovery rates, a later analysis permuted the HLA or CMV assignments 20 times. A later analysis grouped co-occurring TCRs with DBSCAN, adding TCRdist sequence similarity when clustering within HLA-allele-positive subsets. For co-occurrence clustering, repertoires with fewer than 30,000 or more than 120,000 public chains were excluded, along with about five repertoires with anomalous nucleotide sharing. TCRdb holds this immuneACCESS table with in-frame rearrangements only. Some clones are missing; in checked studies, unresolved V genes explain under half, and the rest has no known cause. The V and J calls and clone size come from that table; D and trimming were worked out from the DNA. The sample profile shows 150,000 to 200,000 clones; 60% to 80% of them were found once. Of the sample, about 2.9% falls within the top ten clones.

The cohort consisted of 650 to 850 healthy bone marrow donors. At the time of sampling, every cohort member was nominally healthy, though immune exposures that went unrecorded were likely present. The donor tested CMV seronegative and was one of the 352 seronegative cohort members. Each donor provided a peripheral blood sample, and peripheral blood mononuclear cells were used for TCR beta sequencing. Genomic DNA extraction from the blood cell samples was performed with the Qiagen DNeasy Blood Extraction Kit. With respect to this clone: The specificity of this receptor is unknown. No much larger clone exists at a distance of one base, and base qualities are not known.

The CDR3 starts with the cysteine, ends with the phenylalanine, and has 16 residues. CDR3 DNA only is kept here, 48 bases in frame from base 1. From a lookup of the germline V gene, CDR1 and CDR2 are SGHRS and YFSETQ. From V the trimming removes 3 bases and from J it removes 10 bases, while the gene matches leave 10 bases of the junction unaccounted for. The chain employs TRBV5-1 and TRBJ2-1; 13 bases in the junction line up with TRBD2. The TCR sequence derives from a female donor in good health and CMV-seronegative. The sample taken for sequencing was PBMCs. The CDR3 loop reads CASSSGTSGILGEQFF. The DNA sequence follows: TGCGCCAGCAGCTCCGGGACTAGCGGGATTCTGGGGGAGCAGTTCTTC.